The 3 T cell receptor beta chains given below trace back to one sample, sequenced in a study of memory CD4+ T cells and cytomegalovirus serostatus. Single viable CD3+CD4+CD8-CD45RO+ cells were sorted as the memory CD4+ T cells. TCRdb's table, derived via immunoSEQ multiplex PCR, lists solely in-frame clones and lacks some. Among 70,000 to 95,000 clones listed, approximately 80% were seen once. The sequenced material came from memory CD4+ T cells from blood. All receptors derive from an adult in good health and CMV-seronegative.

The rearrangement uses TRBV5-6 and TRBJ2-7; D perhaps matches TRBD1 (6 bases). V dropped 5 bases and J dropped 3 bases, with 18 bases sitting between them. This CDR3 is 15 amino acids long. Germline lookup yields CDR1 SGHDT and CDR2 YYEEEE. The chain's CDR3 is CASRILQGTGYEQYF. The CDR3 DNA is TGTGCCAGCAGGATCCTACAGGGTACTGGCTACGAGCAGTACTTC.

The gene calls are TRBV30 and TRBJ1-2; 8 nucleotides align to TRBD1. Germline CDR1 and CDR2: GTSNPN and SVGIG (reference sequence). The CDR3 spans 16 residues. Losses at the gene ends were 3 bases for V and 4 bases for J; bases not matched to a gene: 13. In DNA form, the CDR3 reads TGTGCCTGGAGGAGAGGGTACGACAGGGGTCCCTATGGCTACACCTTC. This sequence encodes CAWRRGYDRGPYGYTF.

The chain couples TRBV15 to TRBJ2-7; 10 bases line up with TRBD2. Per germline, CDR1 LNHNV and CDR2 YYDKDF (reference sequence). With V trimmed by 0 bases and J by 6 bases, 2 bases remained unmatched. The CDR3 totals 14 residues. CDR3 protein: CATSRDPSGGEQYF. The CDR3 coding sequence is TGTGCCACCAGCAGAGATCCTAGCGGGGGCGAGCAGTACTTC.